This section outlines one T cell receptor beta chain sequence together with its context. Its target is not known. Using immunoSEQ multiplex PCR, the repertoire was profiled, and TCRdb retains in-frame clones only, with some absent. The sample records about 130,000 clones, around 80% being singletons. The CDR3 sequence is 12 residues long. The V end lost 1 base, the J end lost 4 bases, and 5 bases lay between the germline ends. In germline, CDR1 is LGHNT, CDR2 FRNRAP. The data are from a study of cytotoxic CD8 clonotypes in ibrutinib-treated CLL. In the study overall: Included were 11 to 12 relapsed/refractory and approximately 15 treatment-naive patients, of whom 17 to 18 were IGHV unmutated.

Study observations and caveats: Public clonotypes showed up rarely, and on treatment they shrank or held steady. Clonality showed a rise at ibrutinib response that reversed toward baseline at progression. Sampling schedules were unmatched across sustained-remission and progressing patients.

The J gene is TRBJ2-7, the V gene TRBV12-5, with unresolved D. The material sequenced was PBMCs, taken after 24 months of ibrutinib treatment. The receptor comes from a human donor with chronic lymphocytic leukemia. CDR3 sequence: CASGLAQYEQYF. CDR3 bases: TGTGCTAGTGGTTTGGCACAATACGAGCAGTACTTC. Based on the CDR3 plus reference TRBV12-5 and TRBJ2-7, the full variable domain is DARVTQTPRHKVTEMGQEVTMRCQPILGHNTVFWYRQTMMQGLELLAYFRNRAPLDDSGMPKDRFSAEMPDATLATLKIQPSEPRDSAVYFCASGLAQYEQYFGPGTRLTVT.